This record looks at one T cell receptor beta chain sequence and its context. This entry comes from a study of PD-1 blockade in classical Hodgkin lymphoma. The CDR3 length is 17 residues. Looked up from germline, CDR1 is SGHRS and CDR2 is YFSETQ. The J segment lost 2 bases and the V segment lost 3 bases, leaving 10 bases of the junction unmatched. The patients all showed relapse after autologous stem cell transplantation, while their brentuximab vedotin exposure varied. Data came from immunoSEQ multiplex PCR; TCRdb stores just in-frame clones and leaves some out. The table shows some 24,000 clones, with nearly 80% occurring only once.

The chain links TRBV5-1 to TRBJ2-2; 7 bases line up with TRBD1. Sequencing was performed on peripheral blood mononuclear cells (PBMCs), taken at baseline. The clonotype was recovered from a human donor with classical Hodgkin lymphoma. The CDR3 region has the DNA TGCGCCAGCAGCTCTTCTCTCGGGACAGCCAACACCGGGGAGCTGTTTTTT. It is translated as CASSSSLGTANTGELFF.